This TCR beta chain was obtained from a study of T-cell memory formation after mild COVID-19. TCRdb re-analysed the 5' RACE reads in MiXCR, keeping a single row per CDR3 protein. The table has roughly 150,000 distinct CDR3 sequences, roughly 15% seen once. Study findings and constraints: Day 15 to 85 contracting clones showed balanced CD4/CD8; day 15 to 37 expanders favored CD4+. For contracting clones, CD4+ ones sat mainly in CM and EM, CD8+ in EMRA.

To note about this clonotype: The antigen is undetermined.

The clonotype was recovered from an adult woman who had mild COVID-19 (a few samples of this study predate the infection). Cell type and time point are not known. Material: PBMCs or a T cell subset sorted from them (not recorded which).

As DNA, the CDR3 is TGCAGTGCTAGAGAGGGGGGGGTTGAAGCTTTCTTT. Translated, it gives CSAREGGVEAFF. The genes are TRBV20-1 and TRBJ1-1, with a weak D call TRBD1 (5 bases). Germline V gene sequence: CDR1 DFQATT, CDR2 SNEGSKA (reference sequence). The CDR3 spans 12 residues. V was shortened by 0 bases and J by 7 bases, with 9 bases between the two germline ends.